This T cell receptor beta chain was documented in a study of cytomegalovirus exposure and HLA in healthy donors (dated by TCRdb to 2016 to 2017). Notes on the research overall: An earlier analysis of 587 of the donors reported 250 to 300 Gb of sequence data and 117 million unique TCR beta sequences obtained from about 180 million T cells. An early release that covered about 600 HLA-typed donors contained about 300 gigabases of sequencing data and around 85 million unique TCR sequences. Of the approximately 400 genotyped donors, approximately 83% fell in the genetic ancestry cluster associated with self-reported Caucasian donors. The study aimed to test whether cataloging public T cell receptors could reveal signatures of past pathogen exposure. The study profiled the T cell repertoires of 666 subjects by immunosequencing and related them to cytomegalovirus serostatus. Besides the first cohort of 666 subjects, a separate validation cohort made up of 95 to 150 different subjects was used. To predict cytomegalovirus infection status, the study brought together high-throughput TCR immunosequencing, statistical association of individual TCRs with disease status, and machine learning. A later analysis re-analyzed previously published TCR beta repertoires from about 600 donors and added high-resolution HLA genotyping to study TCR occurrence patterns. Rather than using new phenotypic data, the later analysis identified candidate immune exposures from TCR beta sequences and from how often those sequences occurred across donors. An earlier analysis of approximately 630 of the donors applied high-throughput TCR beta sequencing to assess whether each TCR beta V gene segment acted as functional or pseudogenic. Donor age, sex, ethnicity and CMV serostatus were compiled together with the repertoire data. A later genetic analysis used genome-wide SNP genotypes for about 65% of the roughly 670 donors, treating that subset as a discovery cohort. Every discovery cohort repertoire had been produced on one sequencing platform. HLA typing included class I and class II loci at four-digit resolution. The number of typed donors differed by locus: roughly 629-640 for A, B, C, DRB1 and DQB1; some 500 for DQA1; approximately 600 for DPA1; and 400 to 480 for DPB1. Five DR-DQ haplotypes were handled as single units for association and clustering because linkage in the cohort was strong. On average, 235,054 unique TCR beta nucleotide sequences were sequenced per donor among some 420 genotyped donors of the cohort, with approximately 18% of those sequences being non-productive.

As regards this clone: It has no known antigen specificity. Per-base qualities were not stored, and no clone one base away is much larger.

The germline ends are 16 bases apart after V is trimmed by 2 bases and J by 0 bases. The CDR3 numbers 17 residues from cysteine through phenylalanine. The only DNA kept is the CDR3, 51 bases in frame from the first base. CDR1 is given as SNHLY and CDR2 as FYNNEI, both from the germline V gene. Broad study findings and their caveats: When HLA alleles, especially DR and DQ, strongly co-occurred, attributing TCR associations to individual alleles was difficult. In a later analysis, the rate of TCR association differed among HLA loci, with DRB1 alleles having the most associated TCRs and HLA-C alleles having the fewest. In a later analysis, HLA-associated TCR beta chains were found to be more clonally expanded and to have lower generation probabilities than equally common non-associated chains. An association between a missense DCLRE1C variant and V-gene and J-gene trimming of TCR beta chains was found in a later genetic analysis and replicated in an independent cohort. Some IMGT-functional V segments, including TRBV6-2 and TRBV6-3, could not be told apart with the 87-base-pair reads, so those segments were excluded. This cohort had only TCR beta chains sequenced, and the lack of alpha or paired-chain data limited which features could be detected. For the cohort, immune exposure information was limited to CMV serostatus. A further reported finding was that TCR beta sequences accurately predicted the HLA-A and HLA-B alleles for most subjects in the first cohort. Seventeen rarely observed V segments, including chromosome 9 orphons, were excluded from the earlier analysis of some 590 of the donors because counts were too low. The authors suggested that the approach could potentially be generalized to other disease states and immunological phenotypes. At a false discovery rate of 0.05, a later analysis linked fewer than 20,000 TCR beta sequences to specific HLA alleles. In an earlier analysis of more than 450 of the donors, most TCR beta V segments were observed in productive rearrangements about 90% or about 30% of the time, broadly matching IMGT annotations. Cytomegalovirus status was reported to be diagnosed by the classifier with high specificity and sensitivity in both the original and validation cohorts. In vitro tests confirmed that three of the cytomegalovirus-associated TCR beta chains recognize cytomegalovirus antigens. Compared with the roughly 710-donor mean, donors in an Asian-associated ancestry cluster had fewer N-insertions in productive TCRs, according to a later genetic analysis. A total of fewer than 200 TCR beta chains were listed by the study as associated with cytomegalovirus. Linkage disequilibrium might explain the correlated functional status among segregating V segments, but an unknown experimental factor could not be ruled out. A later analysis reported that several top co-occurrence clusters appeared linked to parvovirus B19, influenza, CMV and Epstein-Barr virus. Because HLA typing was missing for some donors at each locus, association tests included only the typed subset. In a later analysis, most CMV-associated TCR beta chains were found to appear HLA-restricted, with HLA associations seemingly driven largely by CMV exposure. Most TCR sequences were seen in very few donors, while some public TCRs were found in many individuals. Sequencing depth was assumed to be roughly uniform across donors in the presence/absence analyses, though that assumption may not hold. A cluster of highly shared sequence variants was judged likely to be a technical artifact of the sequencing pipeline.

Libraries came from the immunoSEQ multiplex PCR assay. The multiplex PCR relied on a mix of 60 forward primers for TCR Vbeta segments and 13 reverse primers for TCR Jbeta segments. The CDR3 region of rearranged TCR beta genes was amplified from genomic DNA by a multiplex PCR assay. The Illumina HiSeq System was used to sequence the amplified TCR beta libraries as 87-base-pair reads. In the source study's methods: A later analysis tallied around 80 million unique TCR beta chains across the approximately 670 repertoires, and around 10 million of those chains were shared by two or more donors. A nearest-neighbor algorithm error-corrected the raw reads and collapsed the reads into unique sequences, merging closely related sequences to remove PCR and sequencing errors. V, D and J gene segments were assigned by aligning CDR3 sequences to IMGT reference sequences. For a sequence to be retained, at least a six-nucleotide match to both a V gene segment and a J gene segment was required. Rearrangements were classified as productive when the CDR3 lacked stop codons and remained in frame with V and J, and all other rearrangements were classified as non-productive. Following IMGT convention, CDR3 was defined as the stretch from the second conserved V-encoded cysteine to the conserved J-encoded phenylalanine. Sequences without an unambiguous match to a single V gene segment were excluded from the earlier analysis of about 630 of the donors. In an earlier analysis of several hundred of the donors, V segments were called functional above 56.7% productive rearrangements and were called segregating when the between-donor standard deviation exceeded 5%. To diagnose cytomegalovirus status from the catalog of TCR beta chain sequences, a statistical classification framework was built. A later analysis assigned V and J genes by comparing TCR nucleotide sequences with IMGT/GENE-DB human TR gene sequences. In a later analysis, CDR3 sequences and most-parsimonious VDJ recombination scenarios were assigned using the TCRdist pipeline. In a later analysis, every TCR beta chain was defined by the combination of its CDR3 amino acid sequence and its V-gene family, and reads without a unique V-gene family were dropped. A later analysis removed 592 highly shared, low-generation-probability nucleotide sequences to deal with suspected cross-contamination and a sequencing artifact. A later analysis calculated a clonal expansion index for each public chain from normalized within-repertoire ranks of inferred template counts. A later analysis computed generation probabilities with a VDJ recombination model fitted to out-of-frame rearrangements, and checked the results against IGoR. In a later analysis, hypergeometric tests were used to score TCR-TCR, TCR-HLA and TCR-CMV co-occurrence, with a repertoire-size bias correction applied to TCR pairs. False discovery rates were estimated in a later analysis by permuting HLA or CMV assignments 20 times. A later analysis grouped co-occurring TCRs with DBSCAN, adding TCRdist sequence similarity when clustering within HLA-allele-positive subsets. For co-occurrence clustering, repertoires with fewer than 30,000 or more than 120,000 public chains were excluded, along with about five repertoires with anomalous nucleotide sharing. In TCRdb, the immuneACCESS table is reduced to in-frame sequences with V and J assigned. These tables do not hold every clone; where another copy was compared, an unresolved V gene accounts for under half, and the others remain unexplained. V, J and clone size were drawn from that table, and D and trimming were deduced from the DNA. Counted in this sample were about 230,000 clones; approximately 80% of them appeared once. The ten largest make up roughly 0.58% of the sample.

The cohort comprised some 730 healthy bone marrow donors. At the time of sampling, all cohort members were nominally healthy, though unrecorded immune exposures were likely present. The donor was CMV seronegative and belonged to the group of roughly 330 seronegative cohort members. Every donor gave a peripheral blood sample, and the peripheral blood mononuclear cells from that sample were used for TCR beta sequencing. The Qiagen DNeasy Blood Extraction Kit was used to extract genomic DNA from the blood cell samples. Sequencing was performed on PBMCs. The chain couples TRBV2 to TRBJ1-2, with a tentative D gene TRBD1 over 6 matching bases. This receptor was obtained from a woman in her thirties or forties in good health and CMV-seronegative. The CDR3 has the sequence CASSEPEGESANYGYTF. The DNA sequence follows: TGTGCCAGCAGTGAACCTGAGGGGGAGTCAGCTAACTATGGCTACACCTTC.